This entry features one TCR beta chain sequence. The assay was immunoSEQ multiplex PCR, and TCRdb's table has in-frame clones only and misses some. The sample carries a few hundred thousand clones, around 84% recorded once. This record belongs to a study of blood T cell repertoires in COVID-19. Looking at the study overall: Spain, Italy and the United States supplied samples that represented acute and convalescent COVID-19.

Which cohort a participant joined came from the clinical history participants gave. With 4 bases removed from V and 9 bases from J, the gap between germline ends came to 13 bases. The CDR3 length is 14 residues. The germline V gene encodes CDR1 LGHDT and CDR2 YNNKEL (reference sequence). Source material: PBMCs or T cells enriched from blood (not recorded which). The chain uses TRBV3-1 (or the pseudogene TRBV3-2) and TRBJ1-6; the D gene is possibly TRBD1 (6 bases). The source of this sequence is a man aged 25-45 years who had recovered from COVID-19. CDR3 nucleotide sequence: TGTGCCAGCAGCCTTTGGGGGCGACGTTCACCCCTCCACTTT. Its translation: CASSLWGRRSPLHF.